This note documents a single T cell receptor beta chain sequence. No antigen is known for it. UMIs that had a 6-nucleotide sample barcode were put in using template switching. From the 5' RACE reads, TCRdb lists one entry per CDR3 protein and no DNA. Its clone listing holds about 450,000 distinct CDR3 sequences. This sample was taken from a study of monozygotic twins with inflammatory bowel disease. General observations from the study: Whereas healthy co-twins had higher TCRbeta diversity (inverse Simpson), IBD patients had lower diversity. Subtypes among T cells remained indistinguishable.

This CDR3 spans 15 amino acids. Germline V gene sequence: CDR1 SGHAT, CDR2 FQNNGV. The rearrangement links TRBV11-2 to TRBJ2-6. The sequence was collected from a human donor with ulcerative colitis or Crohn's disease, or a healthy co-twin of an affected twin (not recorded which). The material sequenced was blood. CDR3 residues: CASRRQGSGANVLTF. Full variable domain (outside the CDR3, taken from reference TRBV11-2 and TRBJ2-6): EAGVAQSPRYKIIEKRQSVAFWCNPISGHATLYWYQQILGQGPKLLIQFQNNGVVDDSQLPKDRFSAERLKGVDSTLKIQPAKLEDSAVYLCASRRQGSGANVLTFGAGSRLTVL.